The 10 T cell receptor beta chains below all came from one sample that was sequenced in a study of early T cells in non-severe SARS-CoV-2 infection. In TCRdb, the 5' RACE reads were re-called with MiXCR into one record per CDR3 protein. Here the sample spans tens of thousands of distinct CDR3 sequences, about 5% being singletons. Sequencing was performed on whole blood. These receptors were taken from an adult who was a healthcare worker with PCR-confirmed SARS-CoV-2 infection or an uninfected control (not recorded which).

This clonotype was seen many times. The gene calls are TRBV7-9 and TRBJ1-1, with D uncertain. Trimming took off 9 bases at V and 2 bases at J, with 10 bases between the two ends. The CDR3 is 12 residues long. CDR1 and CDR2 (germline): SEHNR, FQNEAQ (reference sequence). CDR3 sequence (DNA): TGTGCCAGTCGGCAGGCTAACACTGAAGCTTTCTTT. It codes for CASRQANTEAFF.

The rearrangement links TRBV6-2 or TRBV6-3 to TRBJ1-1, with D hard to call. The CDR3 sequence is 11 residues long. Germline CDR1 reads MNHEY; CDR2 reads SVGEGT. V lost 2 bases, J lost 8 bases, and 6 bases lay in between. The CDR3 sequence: CASSYRGEAFF. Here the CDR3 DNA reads TGTGCCAGCAGTTACCGGGGAGAAGCTTTCTTT.

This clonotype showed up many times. The CDR3 region has the DNA TGTGCCAGCAGTTACACTAGCGGGGGGGCCTGGAATGAGCAGTTCTTC. Protein: CASSYTSGGAWNEQFF. The rearrangement joins TRBV6-2 or TRBV6-3 to TRBJ2-1, with TRBD2 matching over 13 bases. CDR1 and CDR2 from the germline V gene are MNHEY and SVGEGT. This CDR3 contains 16 residues. V lost 2 bases, J lost 7 bases, and 5 bases stayed unmatched.

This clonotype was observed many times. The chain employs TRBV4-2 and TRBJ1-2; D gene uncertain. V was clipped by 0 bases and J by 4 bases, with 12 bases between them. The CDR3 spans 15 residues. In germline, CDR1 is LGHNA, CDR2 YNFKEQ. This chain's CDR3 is CASSQDPGGTYGYTF. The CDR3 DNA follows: TGTGCCAGCAGCCAAGATCCGGGCGGAACCTATGGCTACACCTTC.

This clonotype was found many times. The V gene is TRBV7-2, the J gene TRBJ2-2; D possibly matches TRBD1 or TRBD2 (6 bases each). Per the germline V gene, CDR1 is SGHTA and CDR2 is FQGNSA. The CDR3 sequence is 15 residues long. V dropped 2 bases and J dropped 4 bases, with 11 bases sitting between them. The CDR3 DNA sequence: TGTGCCAGCAGCTTAAAGGGGGGAAGCACCGGGGAGCTGTTTTTT. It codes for CASSLKGGSTGELFF. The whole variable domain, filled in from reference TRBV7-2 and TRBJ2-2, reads GAGVSQSPSNKVTEKGKDVELRCDPISGHTALYWYRQSLGQGLEFLIYFQGNSAPDKSGLPSDRFSAERTGGSVSTLTIQRTQQEDSAVYLCASSLKGGSTGELFFGEGSRLTVL.

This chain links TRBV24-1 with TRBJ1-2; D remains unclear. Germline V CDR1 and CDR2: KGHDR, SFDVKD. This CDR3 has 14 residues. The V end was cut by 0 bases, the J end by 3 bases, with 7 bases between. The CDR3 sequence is CATSDLTVDYGYTF. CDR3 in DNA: TGTGCCACCAGTGATTTGACCGTCGACTATGGCTACACCTTC.

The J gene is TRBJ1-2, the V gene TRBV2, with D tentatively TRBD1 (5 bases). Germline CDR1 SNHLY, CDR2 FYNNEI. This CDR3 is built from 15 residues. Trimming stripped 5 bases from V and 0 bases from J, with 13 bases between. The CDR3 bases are TGTGCCAGCAGTCGGGCCGGGGGTACTAACTATGGCTACACCTTC. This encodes CASSRAGGTNYGYTF. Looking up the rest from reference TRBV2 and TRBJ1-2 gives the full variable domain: EPEVTQTPSHQVTQMGQEVILRCVPISNHLYFYWYRQILGQKVEFLVSFYNNEISEKSEIFDDQFSVERPDGSNFTLKIRSTKLEDSAMYFCASSRAGGTNYGYTFGSGTRLTVV.

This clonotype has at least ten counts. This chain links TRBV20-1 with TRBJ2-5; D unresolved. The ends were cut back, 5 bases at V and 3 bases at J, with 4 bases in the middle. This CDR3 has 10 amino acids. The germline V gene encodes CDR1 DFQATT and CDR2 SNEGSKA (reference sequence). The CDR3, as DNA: TGCAGTGCTGAAAAAGAGACCCAGTACTTC. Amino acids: CSAEKETQYF.

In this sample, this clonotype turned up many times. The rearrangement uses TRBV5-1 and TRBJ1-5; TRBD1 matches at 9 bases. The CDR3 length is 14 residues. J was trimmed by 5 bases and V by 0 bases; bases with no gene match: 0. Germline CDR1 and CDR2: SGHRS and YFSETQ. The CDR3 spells CASSLGQGDQPQHF. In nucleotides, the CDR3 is TGCGCCAGCAGCTTGGGACAGGGGGATCAGCCCCAGCATTTT.

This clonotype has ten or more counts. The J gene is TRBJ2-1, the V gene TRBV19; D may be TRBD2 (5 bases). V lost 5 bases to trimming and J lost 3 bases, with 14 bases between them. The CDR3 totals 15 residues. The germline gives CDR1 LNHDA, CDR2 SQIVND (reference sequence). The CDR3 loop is CASSVLAADYNEQFF. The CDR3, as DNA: TGTGCCAGTAGTGTCCTAGCAGCGGACTACAATGAGCAGTTCTTC.